A selection of T cell receptor beta chains follows, all from one sample in a study of tumor and adjacent non-tumor tissue in lung cancer. TCRdb reprocessed the multiplex PCR reads via MiXCR and lists one record per CDR3 protein. Here the sample spans some 80,000 distinct CDR3 sequences, approximately 82% being singletons. Sequencing was performed on distant non-tumor lung tissue. Receptors originate from a man between 65 and 80 years old with non-small cell lung cancer. Both conserved end residues are part of each CDR3. The D gene is left open where the match is weak. Clone size is not always given. Where it is, it says once, few, many or a class for expanded clones.

V	size	length	J	D	DNA	CDR3
TRBV11-3	NA	16	TRBJ2-2	NA	TGTGCCAGCACCGATGGGGGAAGGGATCGTGGCTGGGAGCTGTTTTTT	CASTDGGRDRGWELFF
TRBV6-5	NA	14	TRBJ2-1	TRBD2	TGTGGTAGCAGGCCGGGACTAGCGACTATCGAGCAGTTCTTC	CGSRPGLATIEQFF
TRBV6-2/TRBV6-3	few	14	TRBJ2-6	NA	TGTGACAGCAGTACAGGGTTTGGGGCCAATGTCCTGACTTTC	CDSSTGFGANVLTF
TRBV6-2/TRBV6-3	NA	13	TRBJ1-5	NA	TGTACCAGCAGTTGGCAGGAGAGTCAGCCCCAGCATTTT	CTSSWQESQPQHF
TRBV4-1	NA	13	TRBJ2-7	NA	TGCGTCAGCGGCCAAGAACAGTCATACGAGCAGTACTTC	CVSGQEQSYEQYF
TRBV7-9	NA	15	TRBJ2-1	NA	TGTGCCAGCAGCCCCTCCGGGGACGGAAAAAATGAGCAGTTATTC	CASSPSGDGKNEQLF
TRBV6-2/TRBV6-3	NA	14	TRBJ1-5	NA	TGTGTCAGCAGTTTCCACAGGTTAGAACAGCCCCAGCATTTT	CVSSFHRLEQPQHF
TRBV29-1	NA	14	TRBJ2-7	NA	TGTAGCATCAACGGAATGGCCGGCGGTGGGATGCAGTACTTC	CSINGMAGGGMQYF
TRBV6-2/TRBV6-3	NA	15	TRBJ2-1	NA	TGTGCCAGCAATCGGGGTAGGCTAGGGATCAATGAGCAGTTCTTC	CASNRGRLGINEQFF
TRBV6-5	many	19	TRBJ2-5	TRBD1	TGTGCCAGCAGTTCCCTCGGGACAGGGGGCTGGCATGTCCAAGAGACCCAGTACTTC	CASSSLGTGGWHVQETQYF
TRBV5-6	NA	15	TRBJ1-2	NA	TGTGCCAACAGCATAATCGACAGAGCCAACTATGGCTACACCTTC	CANSIIDRANYGYTF
TRBV20-1	NA	12	TRBJ1-1	NA	TGCAGTGCTAGAGGGGGAATGGGGGAAGCTCTCTTT	CSARGGMGEALF
TRBV29-1	NA	12	TRBJ2-1	NA	TGCAGCGTTGGCATTGTGGATATCGAGCAGTTCTTC	CSVGIVDIEQFF
TRBV30	once	13	TRBJ2-7	NA	TGTGCCTGGAGTGAGGTCTCTTACTACGAGCAGTACTTC	CAWSEVSYYEQYF
TRBV11-3	NA	13	TRBJ1-1	NA	TGTGCTAGCAGCCCCCATGCGAACACTGAAGCTCTCTTT	CASSPHANTEALF
TRBV20-1	NA	15	TRBJ2-1	TRBD2	TGCAGTGCTAGAGATATCGGGGGGTTTTACAATGAGCAGTTATTC	CSARDIGGFYNEQLF
TRBV21-1	many	13	TRBJ2-7	NA	TGTGCCAGCCCCCTTCTTAGAACCTACGAGCAGTACTTC	CASPLLRTYEQYF
TRBV28	NA	13	TRBJ2-3	NA	TGTGCAAGCGGATCCGGGGACACAGATAAGCAGTATTTT	CASGSGDTDKQYF
TRBV29-1	NA	14	TRBJ2-1	NA	TGCAGCCTGGAGTTGTCGAGCTCCTACAATGAGCAGTTCTTC	CSLELSSSYNEQFF
TRBV6-5	NA	16	TRBJ2-2	NA	TGTGCCAGCAGCCCGGGGGGCGTGGAGCACACCGGGGAGCTGTTTTTT	CASSPGGVEHTGELFF
TRBV29-1	NA	13	TRBJ2-5	NA	TGCAGCGTCGCCTGCAGGTTACAAGAGACCCAGTACTTC	CSVACRLQETQYF
TRBV29-1	NA	14	TRBJ1-2	NA	TGCACCGTTGACTCGACAGGAGGATTAAGTGGCTACACCTTC	CTVDSTGGLSGYTF
TRBV20-1	NA	14	TRBJ1-5	NA	TGCAGTGCTCAAATACCCGAGGACAATCAGCCCCAACTTTTT	CSAQIPEDNQPQLF
TRBV6-1	NA	14	TRBJ2-7	NA	TGTGCCAGCAGAGCCAGGGATCCCGCCTACGAGCAGTACTTC	CASRARDPAYEQYF
TRBV4-1	once	14	TRBJ2-7	NA	TGCGCCAGTAGCCTAGGACCCCGAGCGGACGTGCAGTACTTC	CASSLGPRADVQYF
TRBV6-5	NA	14	TRBJ2-3	TRBD2	TGTGCCAGCAGCCTCATTAGCGGGACGAATACGCAGAATTTT	CASSLISGTNTQNF
TRBV4-2	NA	15	TRBJ1-6	NA	TGTGTCAGCAGTCAAGTCGGGCTTCTCGGGTCACCCCTCCGCTTT	CVSSQVGLLGSPLRF
TRBV20-1	few	15	TRBJ2-3	TRBD1	TGCAGTGCTAGAGACGACAGGGATCCAGCAGATACGCAGTATTTT	CSARDDRDPADTQYF
TRBV6-1	many	18	TRBJ1-5	NA	TGTGCCAGCAGTGAAGCGGGGAGGGCTAAGGGTAGCAATCAGCCCCAGCATTTT	CASSEAGRAKGSNQPQHF
TRBV4-1	NA	13	TRBJ2-7	NA	TGCGCCGGTAGCCAAGAACAGTCATACGAGCAGTACTTC	CAGSQEQSYEQYF
TRBV11-1	NA	14	TRBJ2-7	NA	TGTACCAGCAGCTCCAGGGAAACGATCTACGAGCAATACTTC	CTSSSRETIYEQYF
TRBV20-1	NA	12	TRBJ2-7	NA	TGCAGTGCCACACGACAGAGGTACGAGCAGTATTTC	CSATRQRYEQYF
TRBV13	NA	14	TRBJ2-7	NA	TGTGCCAACAGCTTAGGCAGGGGACTCATAGAGCAGTACTTC	CANSLGRGLIEQYF
TRBV28	many	17	TRBJ2-1	TRBD2	TGTGCCAGCAGTCCCCGACTAGCGGGAGGGCATGTAAATGAGCAGTTCTTC	CASSPRLAGGHVNEQFF
TRBV6-6	many	14	TRBJ1-2	TRBD1	TGTGCCAGCAGTACTCCCGGGACAGGGGGCGGCTACACCTTC	CASSTPGTGGGYTF
TRBV5-1	NA	14	TRBJ1-6	TRBD1	TGCGCCAGCAGCCCCGGGACAGGAGCTTCACCCCTCCACTTT	CASSPGTGASPLHF
TRBV5-6	NA	15	TRBJ2-7	TRBD2	TGTACCAGCAGCTTGGGGACTAGCGGGGTCTACGAGCAGTACTTC	CTSSLGTSGVYEQYF
TRBV7-8	NA	16	TRBJ1-5	NA	TGTGCCAGCAGCTTAGTAGTGAGTAGTGGCAATCAGCCCCAGCATTTT	CASSLVVSSGNQPQHF
TRBV6-6	NA	17	TRBJ2-1	NA	TGTGCCAGCAGTAACAATAGCGGAGGGCGTACCAACGATGAGCAGTTCTTC	CASSNNSGGRTNDEQFF
TRBV24-1	NA	18	TRBJ1-5	TRBD1	TGTGCCATCAGTGACGGACAGGTAAAGCCCCACGAAGGGCAGCCCCAGCATTTT	CAISDGQVKPHEGQPQHF
TRBV11-3	NA	16	TRBJ1-1	TRBD1	TGTGACAGCAGCCTCCGGGACAGAACCCTGAAAACTGAAGCTTTCTTT	CDSSLRDRTLKTEAFF